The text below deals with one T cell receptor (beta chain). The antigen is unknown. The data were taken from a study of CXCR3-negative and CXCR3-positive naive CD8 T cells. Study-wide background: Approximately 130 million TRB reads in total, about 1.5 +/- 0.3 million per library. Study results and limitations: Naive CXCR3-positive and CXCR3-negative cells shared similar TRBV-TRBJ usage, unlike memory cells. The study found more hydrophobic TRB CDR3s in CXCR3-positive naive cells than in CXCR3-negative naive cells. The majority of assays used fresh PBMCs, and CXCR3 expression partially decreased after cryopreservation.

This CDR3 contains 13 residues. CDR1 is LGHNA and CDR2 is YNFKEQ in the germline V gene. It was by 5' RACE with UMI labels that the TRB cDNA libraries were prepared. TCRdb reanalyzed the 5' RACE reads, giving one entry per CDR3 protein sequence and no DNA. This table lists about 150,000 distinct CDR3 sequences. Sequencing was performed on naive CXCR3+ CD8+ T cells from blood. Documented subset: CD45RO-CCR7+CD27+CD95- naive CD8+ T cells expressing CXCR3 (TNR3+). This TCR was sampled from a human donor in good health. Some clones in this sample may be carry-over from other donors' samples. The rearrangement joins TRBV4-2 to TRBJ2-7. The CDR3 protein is CASSQGTFYEQYF.